The 25 T cell receptor beta chains below were found in one sample sequenced in a study of identical twins. TCRdb used MiXCR to reprocess the 5' RACE reads, holding one entry per CDR3 protein. The sample contains roughly 490,000 distinct CDR3 sequences, roughly an eighth of which appear only once. These data are also associated with another study on yellow fever vaccine responses in identical twins.

The specimen was CD4+ T cells sorted from blood. These receptors came from a woman younger than 35 in good health.

This clonotype was observed a handful of times. This sequence joins TRBV12-3 or TRBV12-4 and TRBJ2-2; 8 bases align to TRBD2. CDR3 size: 16 residues. With 5 bases clipped from V and 6 bases from J, the junction kept 11 bases outside the gene matches. This chain's CDR3 is CASSISGRGGSGELFF. The CDR3 nucleotides read TGTGCCAGCAGTATCAGTGGCCGGGGGGGCTCCGGGGAGCTGTTTTTT.

The V and J genes are TRBV11-2 and TRBJ1-4; possibly TRBD1 for D (5 bases). V lost 1 base, J lost 7 bases, and 13 bases lay in between. The CDR3 extends over 15 amino acids. The germline gives CDR1 SGHAT, CDR2 FQNNGV. CDR3 nucleotide sequence: TGTGCCAGCAGCTTAGTCTTCGACAGACTTGAAAAACTGTTTTTT. It encodes CASSLVFDRLEKLFF.

This clonotype was recorded at least ten times. This sequence joins TRBV5-1 and TRBJ2-1; TRBD2 matches 9 bases. V gave up 1 base and J gave up 7 bases; unmatched junction bases: 6. CDR1 and CDR2 from the germline V gene are SGHRS and YFSETQ. There are 15 residues in the CDR3. The CDR3 loop is CASSLISGGRNEQFF. Here the CDR3 DNA reads TGCGCCAGCAGCTTGATTAGCGGGGGTCGGAATGAGCAGTTCTTC.

This chain joins TRBV19 and TRBJ2-1; D is perhaps TRBD1 (6 bases). CDR1 LNHDA and CDR2 SQIVND come from the germline V gene (reference sequence). CDR3 length: 15 amino acids. Trimming took off 6 bases at V and 0 bases at J, with 12 bases between the two ends. The CDR3 coding sequence is TGTGCCAGTAGAGCGGACAGAAGCTCCTACAATGAGCAGTTCTTC. It codes for CASRADRSSYNEQFF.

The V call is TRBV28, the J call TRBJ2-1; D not resolved. Germline CDR1 MDHEN, CDR2 SYDVKM. Trimming removed 4 bases at V and 6 bases at J, with 10 bases between. The CDR3 sequence is 13 residues long. CDR3 amino acids: CASSSPPGNEQFF. In nucleotides, the CDR3 is TGTGCCAGCAGTTCCCCCCCGGGCAATGAGCAGTTCTTC.

In this sample, this clonotype turned up a few times. The V gene is TRBV7-2, the J gene TRBJ2-3; D not resolved. V lost 0 bases to trimming and J lost 15 bases, with 19 bases between them. CDR1 and CDR2 from the germline V gene are SGHTA and FQGNSA. The CDR3 length is 14 residues. DNA of the CDR3: TGTGCCAGCAGCTTAGCGGGCGCACCAAGAGATAGATATTTT. This gives the protein CASSLAGAPRDRYF.

The chain recombines TRBV20-1 with TRBJ2-7; D gene ambiguous. CDR3 length: 14 residues. With 0 bases removed from V and 0 bases from J, the gap between germline ends came to 9 bases. Germline CDR1 and CDR2: DFQATT and SNEGSKA (reference sequence). The CDR3 DNA follows: TGCAGTGCTAGAGATAGGGCAGGCTCCTACGAGCAGTACTTC. The encoded protein is CSARDRAGSYEQYF.

This clonotype has only a few counts. The chain joins TRBV5-1 to TRBJ2-7; D is perhaps TRBD2 (6 bases). The CDR3 consists of 14 residues. Germline V CDR1 and CDR2: SGHRS, YFSETQ. V was pared by 5 bases and J by 3 bases, with 15 bases between. The CDR3 sequence is CASSPSGGDYEQYF. CDR3 DNA: TGCGCCAGCAGTCCTTCGGGCGGGGACTACGAGCAGTACTTC.

This clonotype was recorded a few times. This chain joins TRBV25-1 and TRBJ2-3; 9 nucleotides agree with TRBD1. V gave up 6 bases and J gave up 2 bases; unmatched junction bases: 6. CDR1 MGHDK and CDR2 SYGVNS come from the germline V gene. This CDR3 comprises 15 residues. CDR3 sequence reads: CASSQTGGLTDTQYF. CDR3 bases: TGTGCCAGCAGCCAAACAGGGGGCCTCACAGATACGCAGTATTTT.

This clonotype was observed a handful of times. The chain carries TRBV6-5 and TRBJ2-7; 7 bases line up with TRBD1. Germline assignment: CDR1 MNHEY and CDR2 SVGAGI. Trimming cost V 4 bases and J 0 bases; bases outside gene matches: 15. The CDR3 length is 18 residues. The CDR3, as DNA: TGTGCCAGCAGTTCGCCACCCCGCCGGGACAGAGTCTCCTACGAGCAGTACTTC. Encoded protein: CASSSPPRRDRVSYEQYF.

CDR3 nucleotides: TGTGCCAGCAGCTTCAGACTAGCGGGGGGTTACACAGATACGCAGTATTTT. It specifies CASSFRLAGGYTDTQYF. The chain recombines TRBV11-2 with TRBJ2-3; 13 positions agree with TRBD2. This CDR3 is 17 amino acids long. The trim removed 3 bases at V and 2 bases at J, leaving 5 bases unmatched. Germline CDR1 and CDR2: SGHAT and FQNNGV.

The count of this clonotype is one. The V and J genes are TRBV6-1 and TRBJ2-7; 8 positions agree with TRBD2. V shed 6 bases, J shed 3 bases, and the junction held 10 bases outside the gene matches. Germline V lookup: CDR1 MNHNS, CDR2 SASEGT. This CDR3 spans 15 amino acids. The DNA for the CDR3 is TGTGCCAGCAGGAGCGGCAGGGCGGGAGGCTACGAGCAGTACTTC. This gives the protein CASRSGRAGGYEQYF.

The chain employs TRBV9 and TRBJ1-3; TRBD1 matches 7 bases. This CDR3 comprises 15 residues. J lost 4 bases, V lost 3 bases, and 7 bases had no gene match. Germline CDR1 is SGDLS and CDR2 is YYNGEE. CDR3 DNA sequence: TGTGCCAGCAGCGCGACAGGGCAGGTCGGAAACACCATATATTTT. Translated, it gives CASSATGQVGNTIYF.

The V call is TRBV28, the J call TRBJ2-1; 12 bases match TRBD2. Germline assignment: CDR1 MDHEN and CDR2 SYDVKM. The CDR3 spans 17 residues. Germline trimming cut 7 bases from V and 0 bases from J; bases unmatched to any gene: 7. CDR3 protein: CASTHGLAGPSYNEQFF. Here the CDR3 DNA reads TGTGCCAGCACCCATGGACTAGCGGGACCCTCCTACAATGAGCAGTTCTTC.

The chain has TRBV20-1 and TRBJ2-7; D unresolved. The CDR3 runs to 12 residues. Trimming removed 6 bases from V and 1 base from J, with 10 bases in between. Germline loops: CDR1 DFQATT, CDR2 SNEGSKA (reference sequence). The CDR3 sequence: CSAPDASYEQYF. Here the CDR3 DNA reads TGCAGTGCCCCAGACGCTTCCTACGAGCAGTACTTC.

This clonotype was seen only a few times. This chain uses TRBV6-2 or TRBV6-3 with TRBJ2-7; no definite D call. Per the germline V gene, CDR1 is MNHEY and CDR2 is SVGEGT. The CDR3 loop spans 13 amino acids. Trimming shortened V by 0 bases and J by 2 bases, and 5 bases separated the two germline ends. CDR3 protein: CASSYSSPYEQYF. The CDR3 coding sequence is TGTGCCAGCAGTTACTCTTCGCCCTACGAGCAGTACTTC.

This clonotype was counted only a few times. The J gene is TRBJ2-6, the V gene TRBV28; the D is unclear. CDR3 length: 14 residues. Trimming left V 6 bases short and J 1 base short, with 7 bases between. Looked up from germline, CDR1 is MDHEN and CDR2 is SYDVKM. CDR3 coding DNA: TGTGCCAGCAGCCGGATGTCTGGGGCCAACGTCCTGACTTTC. Amino acids: CASSRMSGANVLTF.

This clonotype was seen many times. V and J are TRBV4-1 and TRBJ2-1, with D possibly matching TRBD2 (6 bases). This CDR3 comprises 19 residues. V was trimmed by 0 bases and J by 0 bases, leaving 18 bases between them. CDR1 and CDR2 (germline): MGHRA, YSYEKL. The CDR3 spells CASSQERRSAGSSYNEQFF. The CDR3 nucleotides read TGCGCCAGCAGCCAAGAGCGAAGATCAGCGGGTAGCTCCTACAATGAGCAGTTCTTC.

This chain links TRBV4-2 with TRBJ2-5; TRBD2 matches 10 bases. The V gene's germline CDR1 is LGHNA and CDR2 YNFKEQ. The CDR3 totals 16 residues. V was clipped by 0 bases and J by 5 bases; unmatched bases: 6. CDR3 protein: CASSQEPAGGLETQYF. The CDR3, as DNA: TGTGCCAGCAGCCAAGAGCCAGCGGGAGGGCTGGAGACCCAGTACTTC.

This clonotype was detected ten times or more. The chain joins TRBV5-1 to TRBJ2-5, with 10 bases lining up with TRBD1. After removal of 2 bases from V and 2 bases from J, the junction contained 6 bases not matched to a gene. This CDR3 is built from 16 residues. Germline V gene sequence: CDR1 SGHRS, CDR2 YFSETQ. This CDR3 is CASSFSGTGAQETQYF. The CDR3 DNA reads as TGCGCCAGCAGCTTTTCCGGGACAGGGGCTCAAGAGACCCAGTACTTC.

The chain couples TRBV4-3 to TRBJ1-4, with D possibly being TRBD1 (5 bases). Per the germline V gene, CDR1 is LGHNA and CDR2 is YSLEER. The length of the CDR3 is 14 residues. Trimming pared 2 bases from V and 10 bases from J, leaving 14 bases between. In DNA form, the CDR3 reads TGCGCCAGCAGCCAACGACCCCCGGACACAAAACTGTTTTTT. Translated: CASSQRPPDTKLFF.

Only a few counts were recorded for this clonotype. The rearrangement links TRBV7-9 to TRBJ1-1; D perhaps matches TRBD1 (5 bases). Germline V gene sequence: CDR1 SEHNR, CDR2 FQNEAQ (reference sequence). This CDR3 is 14 amino acids long. V lost 4 bases, J lost 5 bases, and 14 bases lay in between. The CDR3 DNA follows: TGTGCCAGCAGCTATCAAAATGGGGGTACTGAAGCTTTCTTT. Protein sequence: CASSYQNGGTEAFF.

This clonotype has only a few counts. The chain couples TRBV29-1 to TRBJ1-1; D uncertain. The V end was cut by 7 bases, the J end by 2 bases, with 11 bases between. CDR3 length: 12 residues. Germline loops: CDR1 SQVTM, CDR2 ANQGSEA. This chain's CDR3 is CSALMVNTEAFF. The CDR3 coding sequence is TGCAGCGCCCTCATGGTTAACACTGAAGCTTTCTTT.

In this sample, this clonotype turned up a few times. The chain is built from TRBV2 and TRBJ2-1; D remains unclear. The V end was cut by 3 bases, the J end by 16 bases, with 19 bases between. The CDR3 has 13 amino acids. Germline-derived CDR1 and CDR2 are SNHLY and FYNNEI. In nucleotides, the CDR3 is TGTGCCAGCAGTGACCCTCCTAATTACAATGGCTTCTTC. Its protein is CASSDPPNYNGFF.

This clonotype was seen more than once but under ten times. This chain uses TRBV7-2 with TRBJ2-1; D gene ambiguous. The CDR3 is made up of 12 amino acids. CDR1 and CDR2 (germline): SGHTA, FQGNSA. With 5 bases removed from V and 8 bases from J, the gap between germline ends came to 10 bases. The CDR3 reads CASSPPSHEQFF. The CDR3 region has the DNA TGTGCCAGCAGCCCCCCGTCGCATGAGCAGTTCTTC.